Sequencing of this T cell receptor (beta chain) was carried out in a study of patients and donors after allogeneic stem cell transplantation. TCRdb processed the RT-PCR reads anew with MiXCR; each CDR3 protein has one entry. The profile shows approximately 200,000 distinct CDR3 sequences, around 14% of them singletons. The CDR3 is 16 amino acids. Germline loops: CDR1 SGHTA, CDR2 FQGNSA. Trimming took 5 bases from V and 6 from J; bases not matched to a gene: 13. Sample: blood, either unsorted or a sorted T cell fraction (not recorded which). This TCR came from a human donor who was either an allogeneic HSCT recipient or a stem cell or donor lymphocyte infusion donor (not recorded which). It is not recorded whose cells these are; they may come from a transplant donor. The chain employs TRBV7-2 and TRBJ2-1; 7 bases map to TRBD2. The CDR3 loop is CASSPRTSPLFNEQFF. The CDR3 bases are TGTGCCAGCAGCCCCCGGACTAGTCCCCTCTTCAATGAGCAGTTCTTC.